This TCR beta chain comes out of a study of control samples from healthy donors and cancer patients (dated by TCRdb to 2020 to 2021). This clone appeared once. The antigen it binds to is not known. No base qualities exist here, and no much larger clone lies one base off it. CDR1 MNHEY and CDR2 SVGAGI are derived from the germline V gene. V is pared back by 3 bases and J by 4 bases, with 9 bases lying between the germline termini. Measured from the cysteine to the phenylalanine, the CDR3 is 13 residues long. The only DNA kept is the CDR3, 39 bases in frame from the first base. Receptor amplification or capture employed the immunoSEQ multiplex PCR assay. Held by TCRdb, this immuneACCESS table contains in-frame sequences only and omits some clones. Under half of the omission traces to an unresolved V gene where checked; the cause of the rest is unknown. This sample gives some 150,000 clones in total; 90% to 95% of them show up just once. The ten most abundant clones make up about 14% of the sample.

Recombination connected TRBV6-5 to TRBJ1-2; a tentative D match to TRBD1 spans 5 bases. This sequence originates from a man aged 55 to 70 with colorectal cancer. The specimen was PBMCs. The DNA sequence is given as TGTGCCAGCAGTTATCGGCAGGGCTATGGCTACACCTTC. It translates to CASSYRQGYGYTF.